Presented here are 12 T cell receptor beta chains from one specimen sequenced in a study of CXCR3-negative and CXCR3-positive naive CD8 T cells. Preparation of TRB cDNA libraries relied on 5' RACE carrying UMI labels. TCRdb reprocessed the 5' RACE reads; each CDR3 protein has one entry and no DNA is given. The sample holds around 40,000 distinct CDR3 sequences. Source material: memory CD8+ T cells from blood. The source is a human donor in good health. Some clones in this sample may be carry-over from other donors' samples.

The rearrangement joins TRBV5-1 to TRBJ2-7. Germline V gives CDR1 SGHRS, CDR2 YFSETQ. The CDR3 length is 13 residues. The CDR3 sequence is CASSLEIADEQYF.

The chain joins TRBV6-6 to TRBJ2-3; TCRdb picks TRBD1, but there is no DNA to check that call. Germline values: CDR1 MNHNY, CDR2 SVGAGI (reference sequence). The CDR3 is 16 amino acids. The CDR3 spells CASSSRPGGLTDTQYF.

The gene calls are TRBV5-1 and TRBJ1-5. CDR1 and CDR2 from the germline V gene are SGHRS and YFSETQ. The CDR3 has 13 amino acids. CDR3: CASSFGDTEPQHF.

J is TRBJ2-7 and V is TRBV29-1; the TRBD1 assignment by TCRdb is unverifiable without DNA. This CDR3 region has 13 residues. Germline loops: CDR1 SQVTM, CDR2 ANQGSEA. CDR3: CSVESGGVYEQYF.

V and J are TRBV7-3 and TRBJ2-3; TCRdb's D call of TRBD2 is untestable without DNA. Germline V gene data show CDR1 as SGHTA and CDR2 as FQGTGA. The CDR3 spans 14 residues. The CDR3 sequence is CASSLREWSDTQYF.

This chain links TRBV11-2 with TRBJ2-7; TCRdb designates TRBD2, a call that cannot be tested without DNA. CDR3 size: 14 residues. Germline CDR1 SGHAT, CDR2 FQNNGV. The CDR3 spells CASSSLRNPYEQYF. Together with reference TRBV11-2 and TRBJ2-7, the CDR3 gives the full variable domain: EAGVAQSPRYKIIEKRQSVAFWCNPISGHATLYWYQQILGQGPKLLIQFQNNGVVDDSQLPKDRFSAERLKGVDSTLKIQPAKLEDSAVYLCASSSLRNPYEQYFGPGTRLTVT.

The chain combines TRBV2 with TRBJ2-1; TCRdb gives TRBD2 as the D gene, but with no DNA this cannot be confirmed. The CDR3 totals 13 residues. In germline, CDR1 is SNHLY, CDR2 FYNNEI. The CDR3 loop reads CASSPSGPNEQFF.

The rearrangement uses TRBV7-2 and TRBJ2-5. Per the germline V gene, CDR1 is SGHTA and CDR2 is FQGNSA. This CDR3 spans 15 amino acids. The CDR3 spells CASSLGGYLQETQYF.

CDR3 residues: CASIHRHRGGNTEAFF. The chain recombines TRBV6-6 with TRBJ1-1. Per germline, CDR1 MNHNY and CDR2 SVGAGI (reference sequence). The CDR3 loop spans 16 amino acids.

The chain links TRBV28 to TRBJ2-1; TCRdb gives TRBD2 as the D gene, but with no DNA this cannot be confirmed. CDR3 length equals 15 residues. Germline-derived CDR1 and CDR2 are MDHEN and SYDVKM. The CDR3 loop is CASSLWEGLNNEQFF.

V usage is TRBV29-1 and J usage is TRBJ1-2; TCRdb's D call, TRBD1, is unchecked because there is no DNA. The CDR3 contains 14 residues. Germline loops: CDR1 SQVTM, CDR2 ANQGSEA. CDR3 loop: CSVEAAGGIYGYTF. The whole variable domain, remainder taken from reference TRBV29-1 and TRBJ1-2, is SAVISQKPSRDICQRGTSLTIQCQVDSQVTMMFWYRQQPGQSLTLIATANQGSEATYESGFVIDKFPISRPNLTFSTLTVSNMSPEDSSIYLCSVEAAGGIYGYTFGSGTRLTVV.

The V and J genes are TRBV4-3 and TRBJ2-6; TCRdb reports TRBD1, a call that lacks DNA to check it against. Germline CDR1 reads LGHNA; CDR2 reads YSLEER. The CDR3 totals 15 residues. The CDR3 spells CASSQGTGGANVLTF.